This entry concerns a single T cell receptor (beta chain). Thawed PBMCs were rested overnight at 37°C with 200 IU/ml IL-2 before regulatory T cell sorting. CDR1 is SGHRS and CDR2 is YFSETQ in the germline V gene. This CDR3 has 15 amino acids. V was clipped by 5 bases and J by 3 bases; unmatched bases: 6. This sample was included in a study of Tregs in tolerant kidney transplant recipients. Profiling relied on immunoSEQ multiplex PCR, and the TCRdb table lists in-frame clones only, not all of them. The table has around 20,000 clones, 75% to 85% seen once; the top ten hold 2% to 2.5%. What was sequenced was Tregs from blood. The chain recombines TRBV5-1 with TRBJ2-1; 9 bases agree with TRBD2. The origin of this receptor is a human donor in good health. The CDR3 nucleotides read TGCGCCAGCAGACGTAGCGGGAGCAACTACAATGAGCAGTTCTTC. Its translation: CASRRSGSNYNEQFF.